This T cell receptor (beta chain) is from a study of blood T cell repertoires in COVID-19. Study context: The United States, Italy and Spain supplied acute and convalescent COVID-19 samples. PBMCs, B-cell-depleted T cells, or T cells provided the cDNA or gDNA that made up the material.

TCRdb's table, derived via immunoSEQ multiplex PCR, lists solely in-frame clones and lacks some. The sample lists about 140,000 clones; around 90% were seen once. There are 15 residues in the CDR3. Trimming took 4 bases from V and 3 from J, leaving 14 bases between them. Germline V gene sequence: CDR1 LNHNV, CDR2 YYDKDF (reference sequence). The genes are TRBV15 and TRBJ2-3; tentative D call: TRBD1 (6 bases). The sequencing sample was made of peripheral blood. This clonotype was obtained from a human donor in a cohort sampled during active COVID-19. The CDR3 DNA follows: TGTGCCACCAGCACCCGCACAGGGTTGACAGATACGCAGTATTTT. Translated, it gives CATSTRTGLTDTQYF.